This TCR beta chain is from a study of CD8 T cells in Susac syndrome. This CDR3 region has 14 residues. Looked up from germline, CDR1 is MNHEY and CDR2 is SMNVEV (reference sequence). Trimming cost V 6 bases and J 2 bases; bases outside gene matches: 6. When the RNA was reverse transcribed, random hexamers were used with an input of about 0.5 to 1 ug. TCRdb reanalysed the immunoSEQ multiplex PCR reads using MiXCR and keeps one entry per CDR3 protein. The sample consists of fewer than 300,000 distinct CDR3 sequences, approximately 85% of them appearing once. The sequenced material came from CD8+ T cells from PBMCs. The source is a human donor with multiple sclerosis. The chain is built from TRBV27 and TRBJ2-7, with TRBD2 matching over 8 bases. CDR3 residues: CASRSGRRTYEQYF. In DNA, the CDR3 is TGTGCCAGCAGGAGCGGGAGAAGGACCTACGAGCAGTACTTC.